Listed below are T cell receptor beta chains from one sample, sequenced in a study of T cells in Graves' hyperthyroidism and ophthalmopathy. TCRdb re-called the multiplex PCR reads with MiXCR, one entry per CDR3 protein. The data show hundreds of thousands of distinct CDR3 sequences, roughly 15% seen once. Material for sequencing was blood. The receptors were sampled from a young woman with Graves' ophthalmopathy. Both conserved end residues are part of each CDR3. D genes are given only for firm matches. Expanded clones are given a class, and other clones once, few, many or no size at all.

CASGLIQGSGELFF	TGTGCCAGCGGTCTCATACAGGGAAGCGGGGAGCTGTTTTTT	TRBV3-1	TRBJ2-2	NA	many
CASSPRSVNEQFF	TGTGCCAGCTCACCACGCTCGGTCAATGAGCAGTTCTTC	TRBV18	TRBJ2-1	NA	many
CASTRAGTTFDEQYF	TGTGCCAGCACCCGAGCCGGGACTACCTTCGACGAGCAGTACTTC	TRBV12-3/TRBV12-4	TRBJ2-7	TRBD2	many
CASSPGSASSYNEQFF	TGTGCCAGCAGCCCAGGGAGCGCTAGCTCCTACAATGAGCAGTTCTTC	TRBV7-9	TRBJ2-1	NA	NA
CASSLRGAQVMNNEQFF	TGTGCCAGCAGTTTGCGGGGGGCCCAAGTAATGAACAATGAGCAGTTCTTC	TRBV28	TRBJ2-1	TRBD2	many
CSALGEGYTF	TGCAGTGCCTTAGGGGAAGGCTACACCTTC	TRBV20-1	TRBJ1-2	NA	NA
CASSERDGPTDTQYF	TGTGCCAGCAGTGAACGCGACGGACCCACAGATACGCAGTATTTT	TRBV6-1	TRBJ2-3	NA	many
CASSQDAAYEQFF	TGCGCCAGCAGCCAAGACGCAGCATATGAGCAGTTCTTC	TRBV4-1	TRBJ2-1	NA	NA
CSAGQGESNTEAFF	TGCAGCGCCGGACAGGGTGAATCGAACACTGAAGCTTTCTTT	TRBV29-1	TRBJ1-1	TRBD1	NA
CASSGSSGPYNEQFF	TGTGCCAGCAGTGGATCCAGCGGGCCTTACAATGAGCAGTTCTTC	TRBV2	TRBJ2-1	NA	many
CSARDLGQDTGELFF	TGCAGTGCTAGAGACCTAGGACAGGACACCGGGGAGCTGTTTTTT	TRBV20-1	TRBJ2-2	TRBD1	NA
CSAETGDGNQPQHF	TGCAGTGCCGAAACAGGGGATGGTAATCAGCCCCAGCATTTT	TRBV20-1	TRBJ1-5	TRBD1	NA
CAWRGEFGKLFF	TGTGCCTGGAGAGGGGAGTTTGGGAAACTGTTTTTT	TRBV30	TRBJ1-4	NA	many
CASSSDSYYNEQFF	TGTGCCAGCAGCTCCGACAGTTACTACAATGAGCAGTTCTTC	TRBV7-9	TRBJ2-1	NA	NA
CASSSDRGLGTQYF	TGTGCCAGCAGCTCCGACAGGGGGCTAGGGACCCAGTACTTC	TRBV7-9	TRBJ2-5	TRBD1	many
CSAAGTGASYGYTF	TGCAGTGCTGCCGGGACAGGGGCTTCCTATGGCTACACCTTC	TRBV20-1	TRBJ1-2	TRBD1	NA
CASSSEGLAVSPLHF	TGTGCCAGCAGCTCAGAGGGTTTAGCAGTCTCACCCCTCCACTTT	TRBV7-2	TRBJ1-6	NA	NA
CASGFGGSDGYTF	TGTGCCAGCGGGTTTGGGGGCAGTGATGGCTACACCTTC	TRBV25-1	TRBJ1-2	NA	few
CAIQAENTEAFF	TGTGCCATACAGGCCGAGAACACTGAAGCTTTCTTT	TRBV28	TRBJ1-1	NA	NA
CASSFGQPHNEQFF	TGTGCCAGCAGTTTTGGGCAGCCCCACAATGAGCAGTTCTTC	TRBV28	TRBJ2-1	NA	many
CASSMGTRANYGYTF	TGTGCCAGTAGTATGGGCACCCGGGCAAACTATGGCTACACCTTC	TRBV19	TRBJ1-2	NA	NA
CASSGRTSGKGTQYF	TGTGCCAGCAGCGGCCGGACTAGCGGAAAGGGGACGCAGTATTTT	TRBV11-2	TRBJ2-3	TRBD2	NA
CASSLPGNLEAFF	TGTGCCAGCAGCTTACCAGGGAATCTTGAAGCTTTCTTT	TRBV7-9	TRBJ1-1	NA	few
CASSASGGAGQPQHF	TGTGCCAGCAGTGCTTCAGGGGGCGCAGGGCAGCCCCAGCATTTT	TRBV6-1	TRBJ1-5	TRBD1	few
CSVGDSNYGYTF	TGCAGCGTTGGTGACAGCAACTATGGCTACACCTTC	TRBV29-1	TRBJ1-2	NA	NA
CASSTGEIKTQYF	TGTGCCAGCAGCACAGGGGAAATAAAGACCCAGTACTTC	TRBV11-3	TRBJ2-5	TRBD1	NA
CASSPGTGFNYGYTF	TGTGCCAGCAGTCCCGGGACAGGATTTAACTATGGCTACACCTTC	TRBV6-1	TRBJ1-2	TRBD1	NA
CASSLAEGGNQPQHF	TGTGCCAGCAGCTTAGCGGAGGGGGGCAATCAGCCCCAGCATTTT	TRBV7-8	TRBJ1-5	NA	NA
CASSQSQGKRIQGEQYF	TGTGCCAGCAGCCAAAGTCAGGGCAAGCGGATCCAGGGTGAGCAGTACTTC	TRBV14	TRBJ2-7	NA	NA
CSVDQATDTQYF	TGCAGCGTTGACCAGGCGACAGATACGCAGTATTTT	TRBV29-1	TRBJ2-3	NA	many
CASSYLDTETQYF	TGTGCCAGCAGTTACCTGGACACTGAGACCCAGTACTTC	TRBV6-6	TRBJ2-5	NA	few
CSARSPQGSSGNTIYF	TGCAGTGCTAGATCCCCCCAGGGAAGCTCTGGAAACACCATATATTTT	TRBV20-1	TRBJ1-3	NA	few
CASNSVGREGTGELFF	TGTGCCAGCAACTCCGTAGGCAGGGAAGGCACCGGGGAGCTGTTTTTT	TRBV7-8	TRBJ2-2	NA	few
CASSYSGVVNEQFF	TGTGCCAGCAGTTACTCAGGAGTCGTCAATGAGCAGTTCTTC	TRBV6-6	TRBJ2-1	NA	many
CASSLYMAQGGNGYTF	TGTGCCAGCAGCTTGTACATGGCCCAAGGGGGGAATGGCTACACCTTC	TRBV5-8	TRBJ1-2	NA	many
CASSFWVQGTYEQYF	TGTGCCAGCAGTTTTTGGGTCCAGGGAACCTACGAGCAGTACTTC	TRBV28	TRBJ2-7	NA	NA
CASSIRDTGELFF	TGTGCCAGTAGTATCCGGGACACCGGGGAGCTGTTTTTT	TRBV19	TRBJ2-2	NA	once
CASSERGDEQFF	TGTGCCAGCAGTGAACGGGGAGATGAGCAGTTCTTC	TRBV6-1	TRBJ2-1	NA	many
CASRDRGNYNSPLHF	TGTGCCAGCAGAGACAGGGGAAATTATAATTCACCCCTCCACTTT	TRBV2	TRBJ1-6	TRBD1	many